Below, one T cell receptor beta chain is given with its context. The sample holds a few counts of this clone. Its antigen remains unidentified. Qualities for individual bases were not recorded, and no much larger clone is one base off. The entry originates in a study of T cell responses to AZD1222 COVID-19 vaccine (dated by TCRdb to the early 2020s). Regarding the study in general: TCR sequencing was performed for 230 to 250 trial participants, of whom some 200 were given two doses of AZD1222 and some 26 were given two doses of MenACWY control vaccine. Trial participants were enrolled by age into 18-55, 56-69 and 70-plus year subgroups, with about 150, 27 and 61 TCR-sequenced participants respectively.

The time point label for this specimen denotes: about 28 days (+/-7) after the second vaccine dose. AZD1222 recipients given second doses at about 4 weeks or at about 12 weeks were pooled, since spike-specific TCR depth and breadth were not found to differ between the two schedules. Samples from vaccinated people were obtained from the UK trials COV001 and COV002, which included a single-blind randomized controlled phase 2/3 trial of AZD1222 (ChAdOx1 nCoV-19) in healthy adults. For TCRbeta chain sequencing, PBMC samples from trial participants were taken at day 0 and at day 28 after the second dose. Broad study findings and their caveats: After two AZD1222 doses, both the breadth and the depth of spike-specific TCRs were significantly higher than at day 0 and than in MenACWY recipients. Nearly half of unique spike-specific TCRs reportedly recognized epitopes outside regions mutated in the B.1.351 and B.1.1.7 variants. Participants were mostly white British and included more females than males, and it was suggested by the authors that clonal diversity may have been underestimated. Conclusions about previously exposed vaccinees are limited because only 5 or 6 AZD1222 recipients were SARS-CoV-2 seropositive at baseline. No day 14 peak-response samples were available, so repertoires were characterized only after the peak T cell response. The whole spike protein was spanned by vaccine-associated CD4 TCRs, and dominant responses were seen in regions 160-218 and 743-854. The 56-69-year group was small, and its depth increase did not reach significance, likely because of low power.

The CDR3 regions of human TCRbeta chains were subjected to immunosequencing. In the source study's methods: TCRs in the repertoires were matched against a reference library of SARS-CoV-2-specific TCRs that had been generated with the MIRA antigen-specificity platform. Breadth meant the fraction of unique TCRs that were SARS-CoV-2-associated, whereas depth meant the fraction of total T cells that were SARS-CoV-2-associated. Each spike-specific TCR was assigned to its reactive spike region and to a CD4 or CD8 class using the MIRA data. Log10-transformed breadth and depth values were compared by one-way ANOVA with Sidak's multiple comparisons tests. What TCRdb holds here is the immuneACCESS table cut down to in-frame rearrangements. Part of the clones is not present; checked against another copy, under half of the missing clones reflect an unresolved V gene, and the others are unexplained. V and J calls and clone size are those listed in that table; D and trimming were worked out from the DNA. The sample table lists roughly 120,000 clones, around 87% of them with a count of one. The leading ten clones occupy 4.4% of the sample.

Taken from cysteine to phenylalanine, the CDR3 has 15 residues. The DNA shown is the 45-base CDR3, in frame from base 1. The germline V gene supplies CDR1 MNHNS and CDR2 SASEGT. V and J are trimmed by 3 bases and 9 bases, and the gene matches miss 9 bases of the junction. The receptor's source is an adult who received the AZD1222 COVID-19 vaccine. The chain joins TRBV6-1 to TRBJ2-1; a stretch of 9 junction bases matches TRBD2. The source material was peripheral blood, sampled 28 days after the second AZD1222 dose. The bases are TGTGCCAGCAGTGAGAGGGTAGCGGGAGTGAGTGAGCAGTTCTTC. Its protein reads: CASSERVAGVSEQFF.